This entry lists 20 T cell receptor beta chains sequenced from one sample in a study of T cells in Graves' hyperthyroidism and ophthalmopathy. The source material, RNA transcripts, was used to amplify TCR beta CDR3 regions. When the TCR CDR3 underwent first-round RT-PCR, the HTBI primer set was used. MiXCR, run by TCRdb on the multiplex PCR reads, gives a single entry per CDR3 protein. The table includes hundreds of thousands of distinct CDR3 sequences, over 10% detected once. Input material: blood. These TCRs come from a woman under 30 with Graves' hyperthyroidism.

This clonotype was observed at least ten times. The V call is TRBV28, the J call TRBJ2-7, with D maybe TRBD1 (6 bases). This CDR3 contains 14 residues. Germline V gene sequence: CDR1 MDHEN, CDR2 SYDVKM. V lost 3 bases, J lost 3 bases, and 12 bases lay in between. The CDR3 DNA reads TGTGCCAGCAGTTTCTCCCACAGGGTCTACGAGCAGTACTTC. Protein: CASSFSHRVYEQYF.

This clonotype showed up many times. The rearrangement links TRBV5-6 to TRBJ2-2; D call uncertain. V lost 0 bases and J lost 5, with 8 bases in between. The CDR3 spans 14 residues. Per germline, CDR1 SGHDT and CDR2 YYEEEE. The CDR3 loop reads CASSLGRLTGELFF. The CDR3 DNA reads as TGTGCCAGCAGCTTGGGACGCCTAACCGGGGAGCTGTTTTTT.

This clonotype was counted between two and nine times. The rearrangement uses TRBV7-9 and TRBJ2-7; weak D call: TRBD1 (5 bases). Germline V gene data show CDR1 as SEHNR and CDR2 as FQNEAQ (reference sequence). The CDR3 is made up of 14 amino acids. The V end lost 3 bases, the J end lost 0 bases, and 9 bases lay between the germline ends. CDR3 nucleotides: TGTGCCAGCAGCTTGCAGGGAACCTCCTACGAGCAGTACTTC. It translates to CASSLQGTSYEQYF. Full variable domain (missing parts from reference TRBV7-9 and TRBJ2-7): DTGVSQNPRHKITKRGQNVTFRCDPISEHNRLYWYRQTLGQGPEFLTYFQNEAQLEKSRLLSDRFSAERPKGSFSTLEIQRTEQGDSAMYLCASSLQGTSYEQYFGPGTRLTVT.

There are a few counts of this clonotype. The chain employs TRBV19 and TRBJ1-2; possibly TRBD1 for D (6 bases). The CDR3 is 15 amino acids. V was clipped by 2 bases and J by 7 bases, with 17 bases between them. CDR1 and CDR2 from the germline V gene are LNHDA and SQIVND (reference sequence). The CDR3 spells CASSIYSGGDVGYTF. The CDR3 DNA reads TGTGCCAGTAGTATATATTCCGGGGGCGATGTTGGCTACACCTTC.

Points on this clonotype: This may be a read error, as it is one base from a much larger clone. The CDR3 loop is CVSSYGLAGTYEQYF. The CDR3 region has the DNA TGTGTCAGCAGTTACGGACTAGCGGGAACCTACGAGCAGTACTTC. The chain has TRBV7-9 and TRBJ2-7, with 12 positions matching TRBD2. Per the germline V gene, CDR1 is SEHNR and CDR2 is FQNEAQ (reference sequence). The CDR3 is 15 residues long.

The chain recombines TRBV15 with TRBJ2-3; D is ambiguous. This CDR3 contains 13 residues. CDR1 is LNHNV, CDR2 YYDKDF, per germline (reference sequence). With 3 bases removed from V and 5 bases from J, the gap between germline ends came to 9 bases. The CDR3 here is CATSSDWGDTQYF. CDR3 coding DNA: TGTGCCACCAGCAGTGACTGGGGAGATACGCAGTATTTT. Using reference TRBV15 and TRBJ2-3 for the parts outside the CDR3, the full variable domain is DAMVIQNPRYQVTQFGKPVTLSCSQTLNHNVMYWYQQKSSQAPKLLFHYYDKDFNNEADTPDNFQSRRPNTSFCFLDIRSPGLGDTAMYLCATSSDWGDTQYFGPGTRLTVL.

A word on this clonotype: The junction shows a germline mismatch at one end, possibly a read error. The chain links TRBV6-2 or TRBV6-3 to TRBJ2-1, with TRBD2 matching over 10 bases. Germline lookup yields CDR1 MNHEY and CDR2 SVGEGT. The CDR3 has 16 residues. The CDR3 sequence: CASSSSGRGSYNERFF. The DNA of the CDR3 is TGTGCCAGCAGTTCCAGCGGGAGGGGTTCCTACAATGAGCGGTTCTTC.

This clonotype has a count of ten or more. The chain is built from TRBV28 and TRBJ2-5; 7 nucleotides align to TRBD1. Germline V CDR1 and CDR2: MDHEN, SYDVKM. The CDR3 runs to 14 residues. J lost 1 base, V lost 6 bases, and 5 bases had no gene match. The chain's CDR3 is CASRHGTAQETQYF. DNA for the CDR3: TGTGCCAGCAGACACGGGACAGCCCAAGAGACCCAGTACTTC.

The rearrangement uses TRBV20-1 and TRBJ1-2; D is uncertain. The germline CDR1 and CDR2 sequences are DFQATT and SNEGSKA (reference sequence). The CDR3 runs to 10 residues. V gave up 3 bases and J gave up 6 bases, with 5 bases separating them. Written as DNA, the CDR3 is TGCAGTGCTAGGAGCGATGGCTACACCTTC. It codes for CSARSDGYTF.

At least ten counts were recorded for this clonotype. The chain carries TRBV19 and TRBJ2-7; possible D gene TRBD2, 6 bases. The CDR3 is 14 amino acids. The ends were cut back, 6 bases at V and 0 bases at J, with 12 bases in the middle. Germline CDR1 is LNHDA and CDR2 is SQIVND (reference sequence). The CDR3 here is CASSGTPTSYEQYF. The CDR3, as DNA: TGTGCCAGTAGCGGGACTCCTACCTCCTACGAGCAGTACTTC.

This clonotype showed up many times. CDR3 residues: CASSPDRASNEKLFF. Here the CDR3 DNA reads TGTGCCAGCTCACCCGACAGAGCTAGCAATGAAAAACTGTTTTTT. The chain links TRBV18 to TRBJ1-4; possible D gene TRBD1, 5 bases. The CDR3 has 15 residues. Germline CDR1 and CDR2: KGHSH and LQKENI. Trimming removed 3 bases from V and 5 bases from J, with 13 bases in between. Full variable domain (rest looked up from reference TRBV18 and TRBJ1-4): NAGVMQNPRHLVRRRGQEARLRCSPMKGHSHVYWYRQLPEEGLKFMVYLQKENIIDESGMPKERFSAEFPKEGPSILRIQQVVRGDSAAYFCASSPDRASNEKLFFGSGTQLSVL.

The sample holds many counts of this clonotype. One junction end does not reproduce the germline sequence, and a read error may be involved. The chain recombines TRBV7-7 with TRBJ2-1, with a possible D match to TRBD1 (5 bases). Germline loops: CDR1 SSHAT, CDR2 FNYEAQ (reference sequence). The CDR3 runs 16 residues. As DNA, the CDR3 is TGTGCTAGCAGCTTAGGGTTGGCAGGGCAGGACAATGAGCAGTTCTTC. This gives the protein CASSLGLAGQDNEQFF.

The V gene is TRBV9, the J gene TRBJ2-6, with unresolved D. The V end was cut by 0 bases, the J end by 0 bases, with 4 bases between. The length of the CDR3 is 15 residues. The germline V gene encodes CDR1 SGDLS and CDR2 YYNGEE. In DNA form, the CDR3 reads TGTGCCAGCAGCGTAGACCTCTCTGGGGCCAACGTCCTGACTTTC. It specifies CASSVDLSGANVLTF.

The CDR3 reads CASSIRGITEAFF. Here the CDR3 DNA reads TGCGCCAGCAGCATACGGGGAATCACTGAAGCTTTCTTT. The V and J genes are TRBV5-1 and TRBJ1-1; D is undetermined. Deletions cut 4 bases from V and 4 bases from J, with 11 bases between. CDR1 is SGHRS, CDR2 YFSETQ, per germline. This CDR3 has 13 amino acids.

This clonotype showed up many times. The genes are TRBV20-1 and TRBJ2-7; 8 bases line up with TRBD2. The CDR3 length is 16 residues. J was trimmed by 5 bases and V by 2 bases; bases with no gene match: 14. Germline CDR1 DFQATT, CDR2 SNEGSKA (reference sequence). The CDR3 sequence: CSARIGGSGRGNEQYF. CDR3 bases: TGCAGTGCTAGAATCGGGGGCAGCGGGAGAGGGAACGAGCAGTACTTC.

This clonotype occurred many times. The CDR3 nucleotides read TGTGCCAGCACAGAGGGGCCGTGGGTGGGTATGAACACTGAAGCTTTCTTT. Protein sequence: CASTEGPWVGMNTEAFF. V and J are TRBV6-1 and TRBJ1-1, with TRBD1 as a possible D gene (5 bases). The germline V gene encodes CDR1 MNHNS and CDR2 SASEGT. The V and J ends lost 7 bases and 0 bases respectively, with 21 bases between them. CDR3 length equals 17 residues.

Concerning this clonotype itself: Germline and junction disagree at one end, which may indicate a read error. The genes are TRBV7-9 and TRBJ2-1; no firm D call. The CDR3 is made up of 17 amino acids. Germline loops: CDR1 SEHNR, CDR2 FQNEAQ (reference sequence). CDR3 in DNA: TGTGTCAGCAGCTCCTCGCTCCGGACCACGATCCGCAATGAGCAGTTCTTC. It yields the protein CVSSSSLRTTIRNEQFF.

This clonotype was detected many times. The genes are TRBV6-5 and TRBJ1-2; D unclear. With 2 bases removed from V and 4 bases from J, the gap between germline ends came to 8 bases. The CDR3 length is 13 residues. The germline gives CDR1 MNHEY, CDR2 SVGAGI. The chain's CDR3 is CASSYDGTYGYTF. The CDR3 DNA follows: TGTGCCAGCAGTTACGACGGCACCTATGGCTACACCTTC.

This clonotype was observed at least ten times. The chain is built from TRBV7-8 and TRBJ2-5, with D perhaps TRBD2 (6 bases). The CDR3 has 15 amino acids. The V gene lost 2 bases and the J gene lost 2 bases, with 12 bases spanning the gap. CDR1 SGHVS and CDR2 FQNEAQ come from the germline V gene. The CDR3 loop reads CASSLNGGPQETQYF. In DNA, the CDR3 is TGTGCCAGCAGCTTAAACGGGGGACCACAAGAGACCCAGTACTTC.

At least ten counts were recorded for this clonotype. The CDR3 is CSARDHTEAFF. CDR3 sequence (DNA): TGCAGTGCTAGGGACCACACTGAAGCTTTCTTT. The V and J genes are TRBV20-1 and TRBJ1-1, with D hard to call. The CDR3 runs to 11 residues. V was cut by 3 bases and J by 3 bases, with 5 bases left in between. CDR1 and CDR2 from the germline V gene are DFQATT and SNEGSKA (reference sequence).